Presented here are 5 T cell receptor beta chains from one specimen sequenced in a study of CD8+ T cells in alopecia areata. RNA extraction was followed by reverse transcription into cDNA, which acted as the sequencing template. Assay: immunoSEQ multiplex PCR; the TCRdb copy retains only in-frame clones and omits some. There are 150,000 to 200,000 clones in the sample; 55% to 65% occur only once, and about 4.3% lies in the top ten. Sequences were obtained from CD4+ T cells sorted from blood. Receptor source: a human donor in good health.

The chain joins TRBV28 to TRBJ2-1; 9 nucleotides align to TRBD2. Unmatched junction bases numbered 8, after V lost 2 bases and J lost 3 bases. From germline, CDR1 is MDHEN and CDR2 SYDVKM. The CDR3 totals 17 residues. CDR3 nucleotide sequence: TGTGCCAGCAGTTTACCAGAGCTAGCGGGAAGCTACAATGAGCAGTTCTTC. It yields the protein CASSLPELAGSYNEQFF.

This clone was seen a few times. The V gene is TRBV29-1, the J gene TRBJ2-2; D could derive from TRBD1 or TRBD2 (5 bases each). This CDR3 has 14 residues. CDR1 and CDR2 (germline): SQVTM, ANQGSEA. Trimming left V 3 bases short and J 3 bases short, with 11 bases between. This CDR3 is CSVDQGTYTGELFF. The DNA for the CDR3 is TGCAGCGTTGACCAAGGGACGTACACCGGGGAGCTGTTTTTT.

V usage is TRBV15 and J usage is TRBJ1-2; no definite D call. This CDR3 comprises 12 residues. Looked up from germline, CDR1 is LNHNV and CDR2 is YYDKDF (reference sequence). V was cut by 0 bases and J by 7 bases, with 6 bases left in between. The CDR3 spells CATSRDAGGYTF. As DNA, the CDR3 is TGTGCCACCAGCAGAGACGCGGGTGGCTACACCTTC.

The table lists this clone with many counts. In DNA, the CDR3 is TGTGCCAGCAGCATGGACAGGCGAGGAGGCTACACCTTC. Translated: CASSMDRRGGYTF. The V gene is TRBV5-6, the J gene TRBJ1-2; 7 nucleotides line up with TRBD1. Germline CDR1 is SGHDT and CDR2 is YYEEEE. The CDR3 length is 13 residues. The V gene end was trimmed by 4 bases and the J gene end by 8 bases; junction bases not matched to a gene: 8.

V and J are TRBV4-1 and TRBJ2-7; maybe TRBD2 (6 bases). This CDR3 spans 15 amino acids. From germline, CDR1 is MGHRA and CDR2 YSYEKL. The V end lost 3 bases, the J end lost 2 bases, and 14 bases lay between the germline ends. The CDR3 loop is CASSQPGLSTYEQYF. CDR3 sequence (DNA): TGCGCCAGCAGCCAGCCGGGACTGTCCACCTACGAGCAGTACTTC.